The TCR beta chain described here comes from a study of T-cell reconstitution after alpha-beta-depleted transplantation in children. A library of TCRbeta sequences, prepared with unique molecular identifiers, was generated. TCRdb analysed the PCR reads with MiXCR anew, one entry per CDR3 protein. The sample holds hundreds of thousands of distinct CDR3 sequences, around 13% seen once. Germline CDR1 and CDR2: SGHRS and YFSETQ. V trimming: 4 bases; J trimming: 8 bases; junction bases outside the gene matches: 9. The CDR3 sequence is 14 residues long. The receptor's source is a girl between 2 and 10 years old with congenital amegakaryocytic thrombocytopenia, due to receive a stem cell transplant. The chain combines TRBV5-1 with TRBJ2-1; 7 nucleotides match TRBD2. The source was PBMCs, collected before TCRalphabeta/CD19-depleted stem cell transplant. CDR3 DNA: TGCGCCAGCAGCCCAGGACTAGATTCTTATGAGCAGTTCTTC. Protein product: CASSPGLDSYEQFF.